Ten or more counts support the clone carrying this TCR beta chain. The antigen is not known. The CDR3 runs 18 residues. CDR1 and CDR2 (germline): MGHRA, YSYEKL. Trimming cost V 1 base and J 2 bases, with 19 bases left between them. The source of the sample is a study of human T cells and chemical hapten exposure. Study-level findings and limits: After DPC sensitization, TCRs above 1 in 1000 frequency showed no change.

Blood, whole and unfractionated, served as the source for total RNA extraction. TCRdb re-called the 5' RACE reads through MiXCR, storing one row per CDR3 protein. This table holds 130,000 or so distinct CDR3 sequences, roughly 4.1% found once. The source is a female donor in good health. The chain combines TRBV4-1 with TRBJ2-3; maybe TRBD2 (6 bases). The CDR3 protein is CASSQAGWRGAVTDTQYF. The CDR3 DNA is TGCGCCAGCAGCCAAGCAGGGTGGCGGGGCGCTGTCACAGATACGCAGTATTTT.